This T cell receptor beta chain was observed in a study of blood T cell repertoires in COVID-19. The germline V gene encodes CDR1 GTSNPN and CDR2 SVGIG (reference sequence). The CDR3 extends over 17 amino acids. Trimming at V came to 2 bases and at J to 4 bases, leaving 8 bases not matched to a gene. Clinical history as reported by participants underpinned cohort assignment. The repertoire was sequenced with immunoSEQ multiplex PCR; TCRdb's copy has only in-frame clones and lacks some. Of fewer than 300,000 clones detected, around 88% appear once; the ten largest clones hold 0.95% to 1.5%. V gene TRBV30 combines with J gene TRBJ2-4; 13 bases align to TRBD2. The origin of this receptor is a middle-aged woman with acute COVID-19. The sample comprised PBMCs or T cells enriched from blood (not recorded which). The CDR3 spells CAWSFYWTSGGKNIQYF. The CDR3 nucleotides read TGTGCCTGGAGTTTCTACTGGACTAGCGGGGGAAAAAACATTCAGTACTTC.